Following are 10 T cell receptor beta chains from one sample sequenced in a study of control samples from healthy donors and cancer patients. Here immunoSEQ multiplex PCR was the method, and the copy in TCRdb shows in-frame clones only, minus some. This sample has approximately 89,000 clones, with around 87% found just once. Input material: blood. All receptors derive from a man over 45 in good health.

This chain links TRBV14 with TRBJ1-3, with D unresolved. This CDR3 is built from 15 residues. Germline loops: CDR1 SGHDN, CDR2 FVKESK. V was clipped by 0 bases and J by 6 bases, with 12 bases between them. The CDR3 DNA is TGTGCCAGCAGCCAAGATCACTCCTTTCCAAACACCATATATTTT. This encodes CASSQDHSFPNTIYF.

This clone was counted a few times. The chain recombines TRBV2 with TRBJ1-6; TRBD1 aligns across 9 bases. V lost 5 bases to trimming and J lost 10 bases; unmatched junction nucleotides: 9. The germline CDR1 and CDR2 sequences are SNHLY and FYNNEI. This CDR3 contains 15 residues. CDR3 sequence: CASSQQGARGSPLHF. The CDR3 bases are TGTGCCAGCAGTCAACAGGGGGCGCGGGGGTCACCCCTCCACTTT.

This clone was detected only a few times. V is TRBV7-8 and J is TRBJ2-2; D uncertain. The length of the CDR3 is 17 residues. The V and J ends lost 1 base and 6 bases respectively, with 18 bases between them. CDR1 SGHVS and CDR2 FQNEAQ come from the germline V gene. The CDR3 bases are TGTGCCAGCAGCTTAGTAGGTCGGCTGCTAAACGCCGGGGAGCTGTTTTTT. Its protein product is CASSLVGRLLNAGELFF.

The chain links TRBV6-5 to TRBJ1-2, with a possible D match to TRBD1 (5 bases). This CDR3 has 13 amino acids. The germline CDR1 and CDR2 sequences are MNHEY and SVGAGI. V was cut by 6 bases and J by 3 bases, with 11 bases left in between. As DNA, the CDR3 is TGTGCCAGCAGCCTCAGGGAAGACTATGGCTACACCTTC. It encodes CASSLREDYGYTF.

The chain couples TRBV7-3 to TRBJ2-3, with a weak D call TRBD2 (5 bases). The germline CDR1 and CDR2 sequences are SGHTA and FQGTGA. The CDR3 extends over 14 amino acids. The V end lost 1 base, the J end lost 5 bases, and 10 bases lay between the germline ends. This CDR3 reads CASSLSGGGDTQYF. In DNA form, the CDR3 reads TGTGCCAGCAGCTTAAGCGGAGGTGGAGATACGCAGTATTTT.

CDR3 coding DNA: TGTGCCAGCAGGGCAGGAGCCAAAAACATTCAGTACTTC. Residues: CASRAGAKNIQYF. The V and J genes are TRBV3-1 (or the pseudogene TRBV3-2) and TRBJ2-4; D is uncertain. The V gene's germline CDR1 is LGHDT and CDR2 YNNKEL (reference sequence). CDR3 length: 13 residues. V was trimmed by 6 bases and J by 0 bases, leaving 6 bases between them.

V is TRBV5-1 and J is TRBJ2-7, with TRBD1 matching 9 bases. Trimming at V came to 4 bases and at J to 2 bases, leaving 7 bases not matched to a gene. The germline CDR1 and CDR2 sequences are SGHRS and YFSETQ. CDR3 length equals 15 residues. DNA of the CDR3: TGCGCCAGCAGCCCCGGGACAGGGAGCCCCTACGAGCAGTACGTC. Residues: CASSPGTGSPYEQYV.

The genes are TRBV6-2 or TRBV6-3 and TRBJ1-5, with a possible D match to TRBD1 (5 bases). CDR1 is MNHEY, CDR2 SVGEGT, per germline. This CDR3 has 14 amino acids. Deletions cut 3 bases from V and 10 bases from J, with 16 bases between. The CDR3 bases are TGTGCCAGCAGTTATGAGGGCAGCCAGGGACCCCAGCATTTT. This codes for CASSYEGSQGPQHF.

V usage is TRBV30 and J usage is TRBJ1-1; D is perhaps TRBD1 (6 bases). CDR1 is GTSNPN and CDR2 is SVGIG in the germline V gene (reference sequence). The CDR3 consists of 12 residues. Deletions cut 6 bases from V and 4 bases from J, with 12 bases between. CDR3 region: CACPVRGTEAFF. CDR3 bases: TGTGCCTGTCCGGTCAGGGGCACTGAAGCTTTCTTT.

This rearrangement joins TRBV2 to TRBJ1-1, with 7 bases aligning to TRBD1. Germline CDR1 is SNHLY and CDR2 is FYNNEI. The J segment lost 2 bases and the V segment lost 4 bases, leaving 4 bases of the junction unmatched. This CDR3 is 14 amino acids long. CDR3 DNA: TGTGCCAGCAGTGCCGGGACAGCAAACACTGAAGCTTTCTTT. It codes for CASSAGTANTEAFF.